Presented here are 14 T cell receptor beta chains from one specimen sequenced in a study of T cell repertoires in cytomegalovirus infection. TCRdb re-called the reads through MiXCR, storing one row per CDR3 protein. This repertoire shows over 150,000 distinct CDR3 sequences, around an eighth found once; its top ten account for roughly 30%. The sequenced sample was PBMCs. These receptor sequences come from a human donor in good health (CMV status not recorded). Some clones in this sample may be carry-over from other donors' samples.

This clonotype occurred many times. The V call is TRBV7-2, the J call TRBJ1-2; no firm D call. The CDR3 runs 15 residues. V lost 1 base and J lost 6, with 15 bases in between. Germline V lookup: CDR1 SGHTA, CDR2 FQGNSA. The DNA for the CDR3 is TGTGCCAGCAGCTTAGATAGGGCTCTCTGGGATGGCTACACCTTC. Protein sequence: CASSLDRALWDGYTF.

Of note for this clonotype: A much larger clone differs from this one at a single base, so this may be a read error. This chain links TRBV6-2 or TRBV6-3 with TRBJ2-1; D is perhaps TRBD1 (5 bases). The CDR3 runs 12 residues. From germline, CDR1 is MNHEY and CDR2 SVGEGT. CDR3 sequence: CAGSYSGIEQFF. The DNA of the CDR3 is TGTGCCGGCAGTTACTCAGGGATTGAGCAGTTCTTC.

This clonotype was picked up many times. The J gene is TRBJ2-1, the V gene TRBV6-1, with TRBD1 matching over 10 bases. The CDR3 has 14 residues. Germline V gene data show CDR1 as MNHNS and CDR2 as SASEGT. The J segment lost 7 bases and the V segment lost 7 bases, leaving 7 bases of the junction unmatched. CDR3 loop: CASIGDRGQNEQFF. CDR3 nucleotide sequence: TGTGCCAGCATAGGAGACAGGGGGCAAAATGAGCAGTTCTTC.

There are many counts of this clonotype. This rearrangement joins TRBV7-9 to TRBJ2-1; D not resolved. The V end lost 4 bases, the J end lost 14 bases, and 15 bases lay between the germline ends. The CDR3 covers 12 residues. CDR1 is SEHNR and CDR2 is FQNEAQ in the germline V gene (reference sequence). The CDR3 nucleotides read TGTGCCAGCAGCTCCACGGCCCTCAAAGAGTTCTTC. This encodes CASSSTALKEFF.

A few counts support this clonotype. The J gene is TRBJ2-5, the V gene TRBV28; 7 bases match TRBD2. The CDR3 contains 15 residues. The germline CDR1 and CDR2 sequences are MDHEN and SYDVKM. V lost 6 bases, J lost 7 bases, and 14 bases stayed unmatched. The CDR3 DNA reads TGTGCCAGCAGCCCTCGGCCCCCCGGGGAGGGGACCCAGTACTTC. This encodes CASSPRPPGEGTQYF.

This clonotype was recorded at least ten times. The J gene is TRBJ1-1, the V gene TRBV7-9; 7 nucleotides align to TRBD1. V trimming: 0 bases; J trimming: 1 base; junction bases outside the gene matches: 2. There are 15 residues in the CDR3. Per germline, CDR1 SEHNR and CDR2 FQNEAQ (reference sequence). The CDR3 DNA sequence: TGTGCCAGCAGCTTAGCGGCAGGGGGGAACACTGAAGCTTTCTTT. Translation gives CASSLAAGGNTEAFF. Together with reference TRBV7-9 and TRBJ1-1, the CDR3 gives the full variable domain: DTGVSQNPRHKITKRGQNVTFRCDPISEHNRLYWYRQTLGQGPEFLTYFQNEAQLEKSRLLSDRFSAERPKGSFSTLEIQRTEQGDSAMYLCASSLAAGGNTEAFFGQGTRLTVV.

This clonotype was detected many times. The CDR3 sequence: CASSSRAPRGKNIQYF. As DNA, the CDR3 is TGTGCCAGCAGCTCACGGGCCCCCAGAGGCAAAAACATTCAGTACTTC. This chain joins TRBV7-9 and TRBJ2-4, with D unclear. This CDR3 has 16 residues. Germline CDR1 is SEHNR and CDR2 is FQNEAQ (reference sequence). Trimming took off 4 bases at V and 3 bases at J, with 16 bases between the two ends. Full variable domain (remainder filled in from reference TRBV7-9 and TRBJ2-4): DTGVSQNPRHKITKRGQNVTFRCDPISEHNRLYWYRQTLGQGPEFLTYFQNEAQLEKSRLLSDRFSAERPKGSFSTLEIQRTEQGDSAMYLCASSSRAPRGKNIQYFGAGTRLSVL.

This clonotype has a handful of counts. The V gene is TRBV6-5, the J gene TRBJ1-1; a weak D match, TRBD1 (5 bases). V was pared by 7 bases and J by 8 bases, with 11 bases between. CDR3 size: 11 residues. CDR1 and CDR2 (germline): MNHEY, SVGAGI. CDR3 bases: TGTGCCAGCAAGGGACCCTTCGAAGCTTTCTTT. Its translation is CASKGPFEAFF.

This clonotype was found many times. The rearrangement uses TRBV12-3 or TRBV12-4 and TRBJ1-6; D remains ambiguous. Trimming took off 5 bases at V and 4 bases at J, with 18 bases between the two ends. This CDR3 has 17 amino acids. CDR3: CASSDYQGGLYNSPLHF. CDR3 DNA sequence: TGTGCCAGCAGTGATTACCAAGGCGGGCTATATAATTCACCCCTCCACTTT.

With regard to this clonotype: This may stem from a read error, because a much larger clone lies one nucleotide away. The chain couples TRBV7-8 to TRBJ1-5; TRBD1 aligns across 9 bases. The J call may be wrong; the DNA end is better matched by TRBJ2-3. Germline CDR1 and CDR2: SGHVS and FQNEAQ. There are 17 residues in the CDR3. CDR3 DNA sequence: TGTGCCAGCAGCTTCCTCTCAGAAGGAGACAGGGGGGAGCCCCAGTATTTT. Translation gives CASSFLSEGDRGEPQYF.

The sample holds many counts of this clonotype. The genes are TRBV7-2 and TRBJ1-1; no clear D. Looked up from germline, CDR1 is SGHTA and CDR2 is FQGNSA. V was clipped by 2 bases and J by 5 bases, with 12 bases between them. This CDR3 comprises 14 residues. The CDR3 bases are TGTGCCAGCAGCTTAATCGGGGAAGGGACTGAAGCTTTCTTT. It yields the protein CASSLIGEGTEAFF.

The genes are TRBV28 and TRBJ1-5; tentative D call: TRBD1 (6 bases). Deletions cut 4 bases from V and 2 bases from J, with 12 bases between. CDR1 is MDHEN and CDR2 is SYDVKM in the germline V gene. CDR3 length: 15 residues. CDR3: CASSSGTIGNQPQHF. The CDR3 bases are TGTGCCAGCAGTTCCGGGACAATAGGCAATCAGCCCCAGCATTTT. The entire variable domain, with the rest obtained from reference TRBV28 and TRBJ1-5, is as follows: DVKVTQSSRYLVKRTGEKVFLECVQDMDHENMFWYRQDPGLGLRLIYFSYDVKMKEKGDIPEGYSVSREKKERFSLILESASTNQTSMYLCASSSGTIGNQPQHFGDGTRLSIL.

This chain links TRBV2 with TRBJ2-6; D tentatively fits TRBD1 or TRBD2 (5 bases each). The V gene lost 4 bases and the J gene lost 9 bases, with 10 bases spanning the gap. Per germline, CDR1 SNHLY and CDR2 FYNNEI. There are 13 residues in the CDR3. CDR3 DNA: TGTGCCAGCAGTGTGGGACGAGGCAACGTCCTGACTTTC. This sequence encodes CASSVGRGNVLTF.

This clonotype has more than one count but fewer than ten. The gene calls are TRBV4-1 and TRBJ2-7; weak D call: TRBD1 (8 bases). This CDR3 region has 14 residues. V lost 5 bases and J lost 3, with 14 bases in between. Germline lookup yields CDR1 MGHRA and CDR2 YSYEKL. Here the CDR3 DNA reads TGCGCCAGCAGCAAGACAGGGGAGGGCTACGAGCAGTACTTC. This encodes CASSKTGEGYEQYF.